The 5 T cell receptor beta chains below all came from one sample that was sequenced in a study of Ad26.COV2.S vaccination and SARS-CoV-2 variants. This sample's treatment: 15 to 20 received Ad26.COV2.S at low or high dose, single or two shots; 5 received placebo; per-sample allocation not given. Specimen acquisition occurred on day 63 following the initial vaccine or placebo injection. Here immunoSEQ multiplex PCR was the method, and the copy in TCRdb shows in-frame clones only, minus some. Here the sample spans hundreds of thousands of clones, over 80% being singletons. Material: peripheral blood, obtained in a trial of Ad26.COV2.S vaccine versus placebo. Receptors were obtained from a person between 18 and 65 years old who received the Ad26.COV2.S COVID-19 vaccine or a placebo.

The chain joins TRBV4-2 to TRBJ1-2, with TRBD1 matching 8 bases. The ends lost 3 bases at V and 8 bases at J; junction bases unmatched: 5. The CDR3 spans 13 residues. Germline assignment: CDR1 LGHNA and CDR2 YNFKEQ. The CDR3 region is CASSQQGAGGYTF. CDR3 coding DNA: TGTGCCAGCAGCCAGCAGGGGGCTGGGGGCTACACCTTC.

This clone turned up a few times. The chain recombines TRBV18 with TRBJ1-1; TRBD1 matches at 7 bases. CDR1 is KGHSH and CDR2 is LQKENI in the germline V gene. This CDR3 is built from 13 residues. The trim removed 3 bases at V and 8 bases at J, leaving 6 bases unmatched. The CDR3, as DNA: TGTGCCAGCTCACCCGACAGGGAGGTCGAAGCTTTCTTT. As protein: CASSPDREVEAFF.

The chain combines TRBV27 with TRBJ2-3; either TRBD1 or TRBD2 may supply D (5 bases each). Germline assignment: CDR1 MNHEY and CDR2 SMNVEV (reference sequence). Trimming took 3 bases from V and 5 from J, leaving 12 bases between them. There are 14 residues in the CDR3. In nucleotides, the CDR3 is TGTGCCAGCAGTTTCTCCCAGGGAGTAGATACGCAGTATTTT. This encodes CASSFSQGVDTQYF.

The CDR3 DNA reads as TGTGCCTGGAGTGTAGGGACTAGCGGGGGGTCCCAGTACTTC. Translation: CAWSVGTSGGSQYF. The chain joins TRBV30 to TRBJ2-5, with 15 bases matching TRBD2. V was pared by 0 bases and J by 9 bases, with 2 bases of the junction left unmatched. The length of the CDR3 is 14 residues. Germline CDR1 is GTSNPN and CDR2 is SVGIG (reference sequence).

V usage is TRBV6-2 or TRBV6-3 and J usage is TRBJ2-5; 7 bases agree with TRBD1. Germline V gene sequence: CDR1 MNHEY, CDR2 SVGEGT. The trim removed 4 bases at V and 3 bases at J, leaving 11 bases unmatched. This CDR3 has 16 amino acids. The CDR3, as DNA: TGTGCCAGCAGTTCTGGACAGGCCCTCCCAAAAGAGACCCAGTACTTC. Its protein product is CASSSGQALPKETQYF.